A selection of T cell receptor beta chains follows, all from one sample in a study of T cell changes during pregnancy in multiple sclerosis. TCRdb keeps only in-frame clones here, not all; method: immunoSEQ multiplex PCR. The sample shows 35,000 to 50,000 clones, 91% of them seen only once. This specimen was CD4+ T cells from peripheral blood mononuclear cells, taken after pregnancy. Receptors were obtained from a female donor in good health, enrolled as a control in a pregnancy study. Both conserved end residues are part of each CDR3.

V gene	CDR3 protein
TRBV7-2	CASSLHRQNYGYTF
TRBV11-2	CASSLSGLAGYEQFF
TRBV5-1	CASSLGQDNQPQHF
TRBV5-6	CASSLTGNTEAFF
TRBV4-2	CASSPDGQGYEQYF
TRBV6-6	CASSRQGNSPLHF
TRBV6-6	CASSYEGQQETQYF
TRBV2	CASRGEGINNQPQHF
TRBV9	CASSVETSGGYNEQFF
TRBV7-7	CASSLGERDGTQYF
TRBV4-1	CASSHPGTGKYYEQYF
TRBV5-6	CASSLDWQGRSYGYTF
TRBV25-1	CASSAPTGTRSYNEQFF
TRBV19	CASSMDRIVGYTF
TRBV7-9	CASSLLQGDEQFF
TRBV18	CASSGTGGYEQYF
TRBV7-2	CASSSQTRKVHEQYF
TRBV29-1	CSVSGEETQYF
TRBV4-1	CASSQALPSGPYEQYF
TRBV18	CASSPRATNQPQHF
TRBV7-9	CASSSDRIQETQYF
TRBV6-6	CASSNTDRNYNEQFF
TRBV15	CATSREVLDYEQYF
TRBV27	CASSLSSSGQGWDQPQHF
TRBV6-4	CASSDTLEAGELFF
TRBV2	CASRAGTFYEQYF
TRBV28	CASSLLPISYEQYF
TRBV5-5	CASERQLGNEQFF